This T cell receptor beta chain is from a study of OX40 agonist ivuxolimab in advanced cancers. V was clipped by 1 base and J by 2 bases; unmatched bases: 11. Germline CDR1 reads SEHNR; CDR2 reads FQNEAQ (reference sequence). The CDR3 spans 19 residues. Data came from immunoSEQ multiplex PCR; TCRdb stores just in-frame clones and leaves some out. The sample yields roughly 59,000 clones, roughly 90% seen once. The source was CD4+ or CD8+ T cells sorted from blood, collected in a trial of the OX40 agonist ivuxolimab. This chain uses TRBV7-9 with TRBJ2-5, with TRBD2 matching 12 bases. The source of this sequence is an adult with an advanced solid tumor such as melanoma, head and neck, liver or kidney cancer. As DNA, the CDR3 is TGTGCCAGCAGCTTAGACCTAGCGGGAGGGCGCCGCGAGCAAGAGACCCAGTACTTC. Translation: CASSLDLAGGRREQETQYF.